The 2 T cell receptor beta chains given below trace back to one sample, sequenced in a study of cytomegalovirus exposure and HLA in healthy donors. Both 60 Vbeta primers and 13 Jbeta primers went into the PCR. Generated by immunoSEQ multiplex PCR, the TCRdb table keeps only in-frame clones and is missing some. The table shows 140,000 or so clones, with more than 70% occurring only once. Sequenced input: PBMCs. The receptors here all came from a woman in her thirties or forties in good health and CMV-seronegative.

The chain uses TRBV7-8 and TRBJ2-1, with D perhaps matching TRBD2 (6 bases). The ends were cut back, 5 bases at V and 1 base at J, with 12 bases in the middle. The CDR3 sequence is 15 residues long. Germline CDR1 SGHVS, CDR2 FQNEAQ. As DNA, the CDR3 is TGTGCCAGCAGCACCGGGGGTAGGTCCTACAATGAGCAGTTCTTC. As protein: CASSTGGRSYNEQFF.

The rearrangement uses TRBV7-6 and TRBJ2-1, with TRBD2 matching 8 bases. The CDR3 loop spans 14 amino acids. The V and J ends lost 5 bases and 6 bases, in that order; junction bases with no gene match: 6. Germline lookup yields CDR1 SGHVS and CDR2 FNYEAQ. The CDR3 region is CASSKGLVGNEQFF. The CDR3 nucleotides are TGTGCCAGCAGCAAGGGACTAGTGGGCAATGAGCAGTTCTTC. The variable domain in full, with the rest retrieved from reference TRBV7-6 and TRBJ2-1, is GAGVSQSPRYKVTKRGQDVALRCDPISGHVSLYWYRQALGQGPEFLTYFNYEAQQDKSGLPNDRFSAERPEGSISTLTIQRTEQRDSAMYRCASSKGLVGNEQFFGPGTRLTVL.